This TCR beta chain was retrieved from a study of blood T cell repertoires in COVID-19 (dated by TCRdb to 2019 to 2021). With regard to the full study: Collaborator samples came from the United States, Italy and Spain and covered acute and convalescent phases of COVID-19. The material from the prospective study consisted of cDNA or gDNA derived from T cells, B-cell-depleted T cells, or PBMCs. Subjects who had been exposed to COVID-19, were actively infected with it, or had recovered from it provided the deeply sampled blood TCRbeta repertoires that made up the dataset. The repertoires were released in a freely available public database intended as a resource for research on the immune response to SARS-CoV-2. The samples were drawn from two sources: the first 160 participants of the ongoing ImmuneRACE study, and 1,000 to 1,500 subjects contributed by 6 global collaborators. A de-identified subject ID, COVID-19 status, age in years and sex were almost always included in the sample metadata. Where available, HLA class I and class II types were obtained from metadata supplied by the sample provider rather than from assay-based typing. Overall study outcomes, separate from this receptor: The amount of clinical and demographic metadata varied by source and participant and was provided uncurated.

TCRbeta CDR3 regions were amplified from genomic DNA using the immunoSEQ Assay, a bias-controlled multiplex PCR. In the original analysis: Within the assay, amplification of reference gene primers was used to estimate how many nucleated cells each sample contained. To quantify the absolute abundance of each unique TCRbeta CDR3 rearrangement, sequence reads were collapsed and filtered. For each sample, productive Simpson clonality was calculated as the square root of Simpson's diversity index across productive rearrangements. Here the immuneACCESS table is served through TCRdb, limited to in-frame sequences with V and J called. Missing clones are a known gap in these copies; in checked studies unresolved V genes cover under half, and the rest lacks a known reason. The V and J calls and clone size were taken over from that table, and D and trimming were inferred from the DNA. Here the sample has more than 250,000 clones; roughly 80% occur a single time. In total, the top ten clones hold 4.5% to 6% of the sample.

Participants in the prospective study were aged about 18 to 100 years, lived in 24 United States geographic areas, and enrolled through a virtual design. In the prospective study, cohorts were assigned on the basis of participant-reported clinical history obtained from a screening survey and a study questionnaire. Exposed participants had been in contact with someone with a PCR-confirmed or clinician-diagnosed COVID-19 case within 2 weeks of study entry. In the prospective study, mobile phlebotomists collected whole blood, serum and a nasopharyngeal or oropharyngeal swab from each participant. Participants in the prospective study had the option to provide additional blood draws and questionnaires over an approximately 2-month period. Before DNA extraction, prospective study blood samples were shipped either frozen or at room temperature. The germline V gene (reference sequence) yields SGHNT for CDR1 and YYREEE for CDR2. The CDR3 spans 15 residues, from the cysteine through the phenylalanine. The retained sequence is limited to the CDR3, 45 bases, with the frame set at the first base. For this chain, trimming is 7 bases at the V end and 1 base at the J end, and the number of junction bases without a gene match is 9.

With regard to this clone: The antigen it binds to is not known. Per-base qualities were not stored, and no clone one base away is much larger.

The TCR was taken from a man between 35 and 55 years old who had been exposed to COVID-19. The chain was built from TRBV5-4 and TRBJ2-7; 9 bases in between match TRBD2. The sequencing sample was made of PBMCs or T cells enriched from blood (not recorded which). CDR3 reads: CASQPVAGVSYEQYF. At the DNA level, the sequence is TGTGCCAGCCAACCGGTAGCGGGAGTGTCCTACGAGCAGTACTTC.